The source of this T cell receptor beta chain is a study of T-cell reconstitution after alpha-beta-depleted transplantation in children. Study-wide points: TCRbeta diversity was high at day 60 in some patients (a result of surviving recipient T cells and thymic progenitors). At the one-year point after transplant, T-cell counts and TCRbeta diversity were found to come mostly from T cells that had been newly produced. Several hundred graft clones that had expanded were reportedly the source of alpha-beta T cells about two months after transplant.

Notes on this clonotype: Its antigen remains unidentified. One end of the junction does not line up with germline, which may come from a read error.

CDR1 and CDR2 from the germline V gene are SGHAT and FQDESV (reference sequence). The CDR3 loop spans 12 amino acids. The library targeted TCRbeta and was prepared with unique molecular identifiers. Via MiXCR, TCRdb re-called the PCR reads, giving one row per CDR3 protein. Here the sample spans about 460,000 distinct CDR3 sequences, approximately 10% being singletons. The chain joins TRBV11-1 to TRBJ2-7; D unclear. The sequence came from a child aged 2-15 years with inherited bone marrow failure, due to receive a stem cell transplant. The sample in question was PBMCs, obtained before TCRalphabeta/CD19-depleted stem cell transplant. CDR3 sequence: CASSSESYAQYF. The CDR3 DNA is TGTGCCAGCAGCTCGGAGTCCTACGCGCAGTACTTC.